A selection of T cell receptor beta chains follows, all from one sample in a study of technical replicates of blood from a few donors. Libraries were prepared by immunoSEQ multiplex PCR; TCRdb keeps only in-frame clonotypes and omits some of them. This sample has around 89,000 clones, with approximately 96% found just once. Sequenced input: T cells isolated from PBMCs. The receptor source for this set is a human donor in good health. CDR3s include the opening cysteine and the closing phenylalanine or tryptophan. The D gene is left open where the match is weak. Expanded clones get a size class; other rows say once, few or many, or leave the size out.

d_call,clone_size,v_call,j_call,cdr3_aa,cdr3_nt
-,-,TRBV2,TRBJ2-5,CASSVRDSQETQYF,TGTGCCAGCAGTGTTCGGGACTCCCAAGAGACCCAGTACTTC
-,once,TRBV11-3,TRBJ2-1,CASSLGGREEQFF,TGTGCCAGCAGCTTAGGTGGGCGCGAAGAGCAGTTCTTC
TRBD1,-,TRBV2,TRBJ2-7,CAIRDRVIYEQYF,TGTGCCATCAGGGACAGGGTGATCTACGAGCAGTACTTC
-,once,TRBV6-5,TRBJ1-1,CASSYTVQGRAFF,TGTGCCAGCAGTTACACCGTCCAGGGTCGCGCTTTCTTT
-,-,TRBV4-1,TRBJ1-5,CASSQDAGPNQPQHF,TGCGCCAGCAGCCAAGACGCAGGCCCGAATCAGCCCCAGCATTTT
-,-,TRBV5-1,TRBJ1-3,CASSLEVGALHF,TGCGCCAGCAGCTTGGAGGTGGGGGCTCTGCATTTT
TRBD1,once,TRBV27,TRBJ1-2,CASSPGTGIANYGYTF,TGTGCCAGCAGTCCCGGGACAGGGATTGCTAACTATGGCTACACCTTC
TRBD1,-,TRBV27,TRBJ1-5,CASSLSGTASNQPQHF,TGTGCCAGCAGCCTTTCGGGGACAGCTTCCAATCAGCCCCAGCATTTT
TRBD2,-,TRBV25-1,TRBJ2-3,CASSGGAGGYTDTQYF,TGTGCCAGCAGTGGCGGAGCGGGGGGCTACACAGATACGCAGTATTTT
TRBD1,-,TRBV27,TRBJ2-1,CASSSLQGAKLNEQFF,TGTGCCAGCAGTTCATTACAGGGGGCAAAGTTGAATGAGCAGTTCTTC
-,-,TRBV30,TRBJ2-3,CAWSRRGSGTDTQYF,TGTGCCTGGAGTCGTAGGGGGAGCGGCACAGATACGCAGTATTTT
-,-,TRBV6-1,TRBJ1-5,CASSDDTYSNQPQHF,TGTGCCAGCAGTGACGACACGTATAGCAATCAGCCCCAGCATTTT
-,-,TRBV6-6,TRBJ1-5,CASRFYSNQPQHF,TGTGCCAGCAGGTTCTATAGCAATCAGCCCCAGCATTTT
-,-,TRBV5-1,TRBJ2-3,CASGEKRTTDTQYF,TGCGCCAGCGGAGAAAAGCGGACCACAGATACGCAGTATTTT
-,few,TRBV7-6,TRBJ1-1,CASSLDMLTEAFF,TGTGCCAGCAGCTTAGACATGTTAACTGAAGCTTTCTTT
TRBD1,-,TRBV29-1,TRBJ2-5,CSVGLGTGQETQYF,TGCAGCGTTGGCCTCGGGACAGGGCAAGAGACCCAGTACTTC
TRBD1,-,TRBV7-3,TRBJ2-2,CASSFGQGSNTGELFF,TGTGCCAGCAGCTTTGGACAGGGCTCGAACACCGGGGAGCTGTTTTTT
-,once,TRBV7-9,TRBJ2-7,CASSLQGYEQYF,TGTGCCAGCAGTTTACAGGGTTACGAGCAGTACTTC
TRBD1,-,TRBV13,TRBJ2-7,CASSATGIADYEQYF,TGTGCCAGCAGCGCGACAGGGATCGCAGACTACGAGCAGTACTTC
TRBD1,-,TRBV5-4,TRBJ2-5,CASRATPLGQQETQYF,TGTGCCAGCAGGGCCACCCCCTTGGGACAGCAAGAGACCCAGTACTTC
TRBD2,-,TRBV5-4,TRBJ2-7,CASSSGGRYEQYF,TGTGCCAGCAGCTCGGGGGGTAGGTACGAGCAGTACTTC
-,-,TRBV27,TRBJ1-1,CASIREPEAFF,TGTGCCAGCATCAGGGAACCTGAAGCTTTCTTT
-,once,TRBV6-5,TRBJ1-1,CASSYSRLENTEAFF,TGTGCCAGCAGTTACTCACGCCTAGAGAACACTGAAGCTTTCTTT
TRBD2,-,TRBV9,TRBJ2-2,CASSPATYSSGGSPGELFF,TGTGCCAGCAGCCCGGCAACCTACTCTAGCGGGGGATCCCCCGGGGAGCTGTTTTTT
TRBD2,once,TRBV27,TRBJ2-2,CASTERGGKSTNTGELFF,TGTGCCAGCACGGAGCGGGGGGGCAAGTCAACGAACACCGGGGAGCTGTTTTTT
TRBD1,-,TRBV5-6,TRBJ1-5,CASSPGQGSQPQHF,TGTGCCAGCAGCCCCGGACAGGGCAGTCAGCCCCAGCATTTT
TRBD2,-,TRBV27,TRBJ2-1,CASSSYSGMGREQFF,TGTGCCAGCAGTTCTTATAGCGGGATGGGGCGTGAGCAGTTCTTC
-,once,TRBV6-5,TRBJ2-5,CASSYSTIETQYF,TGTGCCAGCAGTTACTCGACAATCGAGACCCAGTACTTC
-,-,TRBV5-1,TRBJ1-2,CASSKNSGSDGYTF,TGCGCCAGCAGCAAAAACAGCGGTTCGGATGGCTACACCTTC
-,once,TRBV5-1,TRBJ1-1,CAPSLVGGDLGTEAFF,TGCGCCCCCAGCTTGGTGGGGGGAGACTTGGGCACTGAAGCTTTCTTT